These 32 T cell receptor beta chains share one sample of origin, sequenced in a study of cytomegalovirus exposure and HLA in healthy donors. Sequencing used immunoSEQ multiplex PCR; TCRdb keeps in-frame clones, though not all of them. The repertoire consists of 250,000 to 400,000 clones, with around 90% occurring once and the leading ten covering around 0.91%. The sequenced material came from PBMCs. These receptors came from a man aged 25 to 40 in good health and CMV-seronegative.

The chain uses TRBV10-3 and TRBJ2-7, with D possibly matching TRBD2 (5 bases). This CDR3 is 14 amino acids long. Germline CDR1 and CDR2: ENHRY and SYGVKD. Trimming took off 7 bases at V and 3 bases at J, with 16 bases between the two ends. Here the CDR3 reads CAITEGSMNYEQYF. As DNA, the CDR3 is TGTGCCATCACAGAAGGGAGCATGAACTACGAGCAGTACTTC.

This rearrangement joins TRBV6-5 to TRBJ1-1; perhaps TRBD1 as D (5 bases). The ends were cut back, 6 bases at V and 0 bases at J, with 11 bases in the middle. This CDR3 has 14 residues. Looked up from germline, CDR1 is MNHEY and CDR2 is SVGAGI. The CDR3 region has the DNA TGTGCCAGCAGAACTGACAGCCTGAACACTGAAGCTTTCTTT. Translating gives CASRTDSLNTEAFF.

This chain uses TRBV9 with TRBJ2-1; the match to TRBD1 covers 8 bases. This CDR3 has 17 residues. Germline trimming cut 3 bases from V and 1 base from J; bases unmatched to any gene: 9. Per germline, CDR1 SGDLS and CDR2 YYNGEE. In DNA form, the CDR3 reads TGTGCCAGCAGCGGAAACCGGGACAGGCTGTCCTACAATGAGCAGTTCTTC. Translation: CASSGNRDRLSYNEQFF.

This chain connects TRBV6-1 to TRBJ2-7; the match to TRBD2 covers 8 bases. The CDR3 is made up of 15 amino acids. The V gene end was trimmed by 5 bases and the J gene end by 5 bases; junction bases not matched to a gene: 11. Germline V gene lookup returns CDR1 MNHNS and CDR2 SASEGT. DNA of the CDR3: TGTGCCAGCAGTCCCCGGGGGGGTGGGCTGAACGAGCAGTACTTC. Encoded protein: CASSPRGGGLNEQYF.

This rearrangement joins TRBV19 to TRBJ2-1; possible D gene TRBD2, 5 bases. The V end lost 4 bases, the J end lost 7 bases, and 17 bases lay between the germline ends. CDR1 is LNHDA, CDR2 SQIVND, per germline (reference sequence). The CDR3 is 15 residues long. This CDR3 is CASSTDRGMGNEQFF. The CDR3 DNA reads TGTGCCAGTAGTACCGACCGGGGAATGGGGAATGAGCAGTTCTTC.

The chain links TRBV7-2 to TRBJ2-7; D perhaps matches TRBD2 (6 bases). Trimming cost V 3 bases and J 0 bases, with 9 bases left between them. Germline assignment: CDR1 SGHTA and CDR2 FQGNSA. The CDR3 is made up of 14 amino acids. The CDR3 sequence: CASSFSGSSYEQYF. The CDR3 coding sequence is TGTGCCAGCAGCTTTAGCGGTAGCTCCTACGAGCAGTACTTC. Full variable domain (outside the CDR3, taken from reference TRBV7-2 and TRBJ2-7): GAGVSQSPSNKVTEKGKDVELRCDPISGHTALYWYRQSLGQGLEFLIYFQGNSAPDKSGLPSDRFSAERTGGSVSTLTIQRTQQEDSAVYLCASSFSGSSYEQYFGPGTRLTVT.

CDR3 DNA sequence: TGTGCCAGCAGCTTAATACAGGGGACTGAAGCTTTCTTT. Protein: CASSLIQGTEAFF. This chain uses TRBV11-2 with TRBJ1-1; 7 positions match TRBD1. V was pared by 2 bases and J by 5 bases, with 2 bases of the junction left unmatched. Looked up from germline, CDR1 is SGHAT and CDR2 is FQNNGV. The CDR3 is 13 residues long.

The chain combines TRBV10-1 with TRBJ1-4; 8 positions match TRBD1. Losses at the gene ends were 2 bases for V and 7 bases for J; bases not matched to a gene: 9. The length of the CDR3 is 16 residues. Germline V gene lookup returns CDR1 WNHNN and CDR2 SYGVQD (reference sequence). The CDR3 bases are TGCGCCAGCAGTGAGCATAGGACAGGGATGGGTGAAAAACTGTTTTTT. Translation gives CASSEHRTGMGEKLFF.

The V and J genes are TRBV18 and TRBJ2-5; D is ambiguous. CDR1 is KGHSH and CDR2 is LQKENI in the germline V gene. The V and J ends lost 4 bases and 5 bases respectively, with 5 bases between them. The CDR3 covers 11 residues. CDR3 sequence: CASSRLETQYF. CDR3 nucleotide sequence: TGTGCCAGCTCACGACTGGAGACCCAGTACTTC.

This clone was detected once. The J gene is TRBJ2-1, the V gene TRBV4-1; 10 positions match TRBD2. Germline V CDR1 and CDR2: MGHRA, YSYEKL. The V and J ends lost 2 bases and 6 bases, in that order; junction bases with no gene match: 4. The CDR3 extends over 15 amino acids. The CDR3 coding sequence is TGCGCCAGCAGCCAAAGCGGGGGGGTGACCAATGAGCAGTTCTTC. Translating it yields CASSQSGGVTNEQFF.

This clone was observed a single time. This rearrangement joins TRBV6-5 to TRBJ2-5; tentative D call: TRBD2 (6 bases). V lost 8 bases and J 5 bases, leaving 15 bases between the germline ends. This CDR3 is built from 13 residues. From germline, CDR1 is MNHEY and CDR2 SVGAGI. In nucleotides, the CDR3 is TGTGCCAGCCAACGGGGGACGGGGGAGACCCAGTACTTC. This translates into CASQRGTGETQYF.

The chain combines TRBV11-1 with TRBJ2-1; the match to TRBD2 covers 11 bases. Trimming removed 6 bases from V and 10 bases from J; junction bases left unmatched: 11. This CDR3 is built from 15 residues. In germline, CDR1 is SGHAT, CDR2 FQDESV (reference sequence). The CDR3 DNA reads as TGTGCCAGCAGTCCTACTAGCGGGGGCCACCCGGAGCAGTTCTTC. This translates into CASSPTSGGHPEQFF.

Written as DNA, the CDR3 is TGTGCCAGCAGTCCTACCGGACAGGGGACCGGGGAGCTGTTTTTT. This sequence encodes CASSPTGQGTGELFF. The rearrangement joins TRBV25-1 to TRBJ2-2; 9 bases map to TRBD1. Trimming removed 5 bases from V and 5 bases from J; junction bases left unmatched: 6. This CDR3 comprises 15 residues. In germline, CDR1 is MGHDK, CDR2 SYGVNS. The full variable domain, in which reference TRBV25-1 and TRBJ2-2 provide the parts outside the CDR3, is EADIYQTPRYLVIGTGKKITLECSQTMGHDKMYWYQQDPGMELHLIHYSYGVNSTEKGDLSSESTVSRIRTEHFPLTLESARPSHTSQYLCASSPTGQGTGELFFGEGSRLTVL.

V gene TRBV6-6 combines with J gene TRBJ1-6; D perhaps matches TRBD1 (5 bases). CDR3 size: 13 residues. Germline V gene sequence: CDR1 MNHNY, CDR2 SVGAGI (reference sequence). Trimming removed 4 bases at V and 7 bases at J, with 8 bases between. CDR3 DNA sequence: TGTGCCAGCAGTTTGGCAGGGAATTCACCCCTCCACTTT. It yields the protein CASSLAGNSPLHF.

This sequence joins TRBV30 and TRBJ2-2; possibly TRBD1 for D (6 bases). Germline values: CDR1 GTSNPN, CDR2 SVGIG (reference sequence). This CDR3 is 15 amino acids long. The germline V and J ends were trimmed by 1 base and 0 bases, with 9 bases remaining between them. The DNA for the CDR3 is TGTGCCTGGAGTGCCGGACAGACGAACACCGGGGAGCTGTTTTTT. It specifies CAWSAGQTNTGELFF.

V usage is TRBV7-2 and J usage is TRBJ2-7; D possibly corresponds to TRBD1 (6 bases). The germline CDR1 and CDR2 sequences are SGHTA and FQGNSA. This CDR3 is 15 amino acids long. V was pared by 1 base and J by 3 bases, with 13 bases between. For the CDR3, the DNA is TGTGCCAGCAGCTTAGTTCCGGGACAAGACTACGAGCAGTACTTC. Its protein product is CASSLVPGQDYEQYF. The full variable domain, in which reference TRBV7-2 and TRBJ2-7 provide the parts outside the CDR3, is GAGVSQSPSNKVTEKGKDVELRCDPISGHTALYWYRQSLGQGLEFLIYFQGNSAPDKSGLPSDRFSAERTGGSVSTLTIQRTQQEDSAVYLCASSLVPGQDYEQYFGPGTRLTVT.

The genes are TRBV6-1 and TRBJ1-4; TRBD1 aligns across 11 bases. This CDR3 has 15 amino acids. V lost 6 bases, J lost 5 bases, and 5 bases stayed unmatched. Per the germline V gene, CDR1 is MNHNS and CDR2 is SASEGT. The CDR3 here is CASRDRGQGNEKLFF. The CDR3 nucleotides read TGTGCCAGCAGGGACAGGGGGCAAGGGAATGAAAAACTGTTTTTT.

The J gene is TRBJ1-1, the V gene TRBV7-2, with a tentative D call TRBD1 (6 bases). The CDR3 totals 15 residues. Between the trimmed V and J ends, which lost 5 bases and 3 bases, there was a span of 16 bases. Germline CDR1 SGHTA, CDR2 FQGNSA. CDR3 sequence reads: CASSPRQGQDTEAFF. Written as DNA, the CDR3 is TGTGCCAGCAGCCCCAGGCAGGGGCAGGACACTGAAGCTTTCTTT.

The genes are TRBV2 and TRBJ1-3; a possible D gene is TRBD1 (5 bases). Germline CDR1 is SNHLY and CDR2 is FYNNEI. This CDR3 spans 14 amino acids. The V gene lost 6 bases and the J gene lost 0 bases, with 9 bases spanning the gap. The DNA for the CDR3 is TGTGCCAGCAGAGACAGCAACTCTGGAAACACCATATATTTT. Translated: CASRDSNSGNTIYF.

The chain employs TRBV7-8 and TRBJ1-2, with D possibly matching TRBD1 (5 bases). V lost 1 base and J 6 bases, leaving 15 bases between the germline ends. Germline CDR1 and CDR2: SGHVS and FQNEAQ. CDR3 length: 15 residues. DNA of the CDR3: TGTGCCAGCAGCTTAGTGGAGTCAGGGTATGATGGCTACACCTTC. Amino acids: CASSLVESGYDGYTF.

CDR3 DNA: TGCGCCAGCAGCTTGATACAGGGGCGGTATGGCTACACCTTC. Its translation: CASSLIQGRYGYTF. This chain joins TRBV5-1 and TRBJ1-2; 7 bases line up with TRBD1. This CDR3 contains 14 residues. Germline V gene lookup returns CDR1 SGHRS and CDR2 YFSETQ. J lost 5 bases, V lost 1 base, and 5 bases had no gene match.

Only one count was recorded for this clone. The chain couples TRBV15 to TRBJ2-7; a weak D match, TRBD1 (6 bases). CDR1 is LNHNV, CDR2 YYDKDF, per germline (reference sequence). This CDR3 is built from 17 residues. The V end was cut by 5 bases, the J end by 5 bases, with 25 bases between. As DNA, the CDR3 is TGTGCCACCAGCCTAATGTACTTCGCAGGGGTTCCCAACGAGCAGTACTTC. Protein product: CATSLMYFAGVPNEQYF. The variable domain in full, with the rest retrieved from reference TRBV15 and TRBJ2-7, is DAMVIQNPRYQVTQFGKPVTLSCSQTLNHNVMYWYQQKSSQAPKLLFHYYDKDFNNEADTPDNFQSRRPNTSFCFLDIRSPGLGDTAMYLCATSLMYFAGVPNEQYFGPGTRLTVT.

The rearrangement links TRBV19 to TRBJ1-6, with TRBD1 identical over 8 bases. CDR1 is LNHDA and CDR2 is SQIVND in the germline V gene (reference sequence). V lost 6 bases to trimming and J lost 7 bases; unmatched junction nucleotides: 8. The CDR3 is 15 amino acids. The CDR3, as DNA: TGTGCCAGTAGCCATCAGGGGGCCGGGAATTCACCCCTCCACTTT. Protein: CASSHQGAGNSPLHF. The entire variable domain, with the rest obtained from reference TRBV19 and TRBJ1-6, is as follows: DGGITQSPKYLFRKEGQNVTLSCEQNLNHDAMYWYRQDPGQGLRLIYYSQIVNDFQKGDIAEGYSVSREKKESFPLTVTSAQKNPTAFYLCASSHQGAGNSPLHFGNGTRLTVT.

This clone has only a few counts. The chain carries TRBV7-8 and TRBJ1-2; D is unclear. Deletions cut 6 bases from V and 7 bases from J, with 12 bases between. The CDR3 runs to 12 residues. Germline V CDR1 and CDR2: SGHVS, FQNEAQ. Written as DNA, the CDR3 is TGTGCCAGCAGGACACTTACCGGTGGCTACACCTTC. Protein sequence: CASRTLTGGYTF.

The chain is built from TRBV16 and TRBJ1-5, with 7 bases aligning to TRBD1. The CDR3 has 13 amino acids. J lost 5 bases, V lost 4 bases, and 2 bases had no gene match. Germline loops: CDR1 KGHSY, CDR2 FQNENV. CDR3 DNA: TGTGCCAGCAGCCCCCAGGGGGATCAGCCCCAGCATTTT. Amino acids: CASSPQGDQPQHF.

CDR3 sequence: CASSGGSGQGSTEAFF. DNA for the CDR3: TGTGCCAGCAGCGGAGGGTCGGGACAGGGTAGTACTGAAGCTTTCTTT. The V and J genes are TRBV5-6 and TRBJ1-1; 9 nucleotides match TRBD1. The CDR3 is 16 residues long. With 4 bases clipped from V and 5 bases from J, the junction kept 12 bases outside the gene matches. From germline, CDR1 is SGHDT and CDR2 YYEEEE. The full variable domain, completed using reference TRBV5-6 and TRBJ1-1, is DAGVTQSPTHLIKTRGQQVTLRCSPKSGHDTVSWYQQALGQGPQFIFQYYEEEERQRGNFPDRFSGHQFPNYSSELNVNALLLGDSALYLCASSGGSGQGSTEAFFGQGTRLTVV.

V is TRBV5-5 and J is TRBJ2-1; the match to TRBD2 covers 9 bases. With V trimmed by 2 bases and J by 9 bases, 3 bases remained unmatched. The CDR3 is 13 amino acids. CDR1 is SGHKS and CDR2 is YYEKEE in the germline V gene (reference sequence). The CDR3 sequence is CASSFLAGTEQFF. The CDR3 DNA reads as TGTGCCAGCAGCTTCCTAGCGGGGACTGAGCAGTTCTTC.

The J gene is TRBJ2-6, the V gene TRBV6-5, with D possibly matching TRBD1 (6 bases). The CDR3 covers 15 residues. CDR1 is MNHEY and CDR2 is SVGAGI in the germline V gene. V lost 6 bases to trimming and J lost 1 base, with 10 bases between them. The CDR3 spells CASRQDRSGANVLTF. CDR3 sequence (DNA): TGTGCCAGCAGACAAGACAGGTCTGGGGCCAACGTCCTGACTTTC.

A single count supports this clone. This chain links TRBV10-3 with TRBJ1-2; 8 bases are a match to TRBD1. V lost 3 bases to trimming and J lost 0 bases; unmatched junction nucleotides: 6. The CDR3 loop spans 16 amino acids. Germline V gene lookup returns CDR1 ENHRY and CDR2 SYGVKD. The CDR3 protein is CAISDPDRGPNYGYTF. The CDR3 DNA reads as TGTGCCATCAGTGATCCCGACAGGGGTCCTAACTATGGCTACACCTTC.

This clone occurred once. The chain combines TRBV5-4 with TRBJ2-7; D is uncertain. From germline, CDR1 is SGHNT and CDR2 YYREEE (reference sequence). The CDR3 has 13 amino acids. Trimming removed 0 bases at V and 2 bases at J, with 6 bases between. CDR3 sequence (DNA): TGTGCCAGCAGCTTGGCCCAGACCTACGAGCAGTACTTC. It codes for CASSLAQTYEQYF.

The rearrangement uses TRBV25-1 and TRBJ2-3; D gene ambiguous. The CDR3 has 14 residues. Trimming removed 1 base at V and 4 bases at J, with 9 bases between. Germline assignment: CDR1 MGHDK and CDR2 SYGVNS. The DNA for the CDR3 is TGTGCCAGCAGTGAATCTCGGGTTTCAGATACGCAGTATTTT. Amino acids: CASSESRVSDTQYF.

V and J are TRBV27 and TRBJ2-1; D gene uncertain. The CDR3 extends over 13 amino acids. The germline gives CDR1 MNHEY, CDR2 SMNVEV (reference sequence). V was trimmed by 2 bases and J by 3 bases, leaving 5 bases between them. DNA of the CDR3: TGTGCCAGCAGTTTACTAGGCTACAATGAGCAGTTCTTC. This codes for CASSLLGYNEQFF.